This T cell receptor (beta chain) was documented in a study of cytomegalovirus exposure and HLA in healthy donors (dated by TCRdb to 2015 to 2018). With respect to the entire study: In an earlier analysis of some 550 of the donors, approximately 260 Gb of sequence data and about 110 million unique TCR beta sequences from roughly 180 million T cells were reported. Of the roughly 400 genotyped donors, more than 75% were placed in the genetic ancestry cluster associated with self-reported Caucasian donors. About 330 gigabases of sequencing data and around 90 million unique TCR sequences made up an early release that covered 500 to 700 HLA-typed donors. Besides the first cohort of some 670 subjects, a separate validation cohort made up of some 110 different subjects was used. In an earlier analysis of more than 550 of the donors, high-throughput TCR beta sequencing was used to judge whether each TCR beta V gene segment behaved as functional or pseudogenic. Because of strong linkage in the cohort, roughly five DR-DQ haplotypes were treated as single units for association and clustering. Donor age, sex, ethnicity and CMV serostatus were compiled alongside the repertoire data. A later genetic analysis used genome-wide SNP genotypes for about 65% of the roughly 670 donors, treating that subset as a discovery cohort. HLA typing covered class I and class II loci at four-digit resolution. In the later analysis, no new phenotypic data were used to find candidate immune exposures; instead, reliance was placed on TCR beta sequences and their occurrence across donors. To predict cytomegalovirus infection status, the study brought together high-throughput TCR immunosequencing, statistical association of individual TCRs with disease status, and machine learning. Among roughly 400 genotyped donors of the cohort, an average of approximately 240,000 unique TCR beta nucleotide sequences were sequenced per donor, about a sixth of them non-productive. All discovery cohort repertoires had been generated using a single sequencing platform. Typing coverage differed by locus: A, B, C, DRB1 and DQB1 were typed in about 629-640 donors, DQA1 in 522, DPA1 in 600 to 610, and DPB1 in 472. A later analysis re-examined previously published TCR beta repertoires from more than 550 donors and added high-resolution HLA genotyping to investigate patterns of TCR occurrence. The study was designed to test whether signatures of past pathogen exposure could be identified by cataloging public T cell receptors. The study used immunosequencing to profile the T cell repertoires of under 700 subjects and linked those repertoires to cytomegalovirus serostatus.

To prepare the library, the immunoSEQ multiplex PCR assay was applied. A mixture of 60 forward primers for TCR Vbeta segments and 13 reverse primers for TCR Jbeta segments was used in the multiplex PCR. Amplification of the CDR3 region of rearranged TCR beta genes was performed with a multiplex PCR assay on genomic DNA. The Illumina HiSeq System was used to sequence the amplified TCR beta libraries as 87-base-pair reads. The original pipeline was this. In a later analysis, 70 million to 95 million unique TCR beta chains were counted across the approximately 640 repertoires, and roughly 11 million of these chains were shared by at least two donors. A nearest-neighbor algorithm error-corrected the raw reads and collapsed the reads into unique sequences, merging closely related sequences to remove PCR and sequencing errors. CDR3 sequences were aligned to IMGT reference sequences to assign V, D and J gene segments. Each retained sequence needed at least a six-nucleotide match to both a V gene segment and a J gene segment. A rearrangement was called productive if the CDR3 had no stop codons and remained in frame with V and J, and every other rearrangement was called non-productive. Following IMGT convention, CDR3 was defined as the stretch from the second conserved V-encoded cysteine to the conserved J-encoded phenylalanine. The earlier analysis of about 640 of the donors excluded any sequence lacking an unambiguous match to a single V gene segment. In an earlier analysis of approximately 590 of the donors, V segments were called functional above 56.7% productive rearrangements and were called segregating when the between-donor standard deviation exceeded 5%. A statistical classification framework was built for diagnosing cytomegalovirus status from the catalog of TCR beta chain sequences. In a later analysis, TCR nucleotide sequences were compared against IMGT/GENE-DB human TR gene sequences so that V and J genes could be assigned. Using the TCRdist pipeline, a later analysis assigned CDR3 sequences along with most-parsimonious VDJ recombination scenarios. In a later analysis, every TCR beta chain was defined by the combination of its CDR3 amino acid sequence and its V-gene family, and reads without a unique V-gene family were dropped. To address suspected cross-contamination and a sequencing artifact, a later analysis removed under 600 highly shared, low-generation-probability nucleotide sequences. In a later analysis, a clonal expansion index was calculated for each public chain from normalized within-repertoire ranks of inferred template counts. A later analysis computed generation probabilities with a VDJ recombination model fitted to out-of-frame rearrangements, and checked the results against IGoR. Hypergeometric tests were used in a later analysis to score TCR-TCR, TCR-HLA and TCR-CMV co-occurrence, with a repertoire-size bias correction applied to the TCR pairs. A later analysis estimated false discovery rates by permuting HLA or CMV assignments 20 times. A later analysis grouped co-occurring TCRs with DBSCAN, adding TCRdist sequence similarity when clustering within HLA-allele-positive subsets. For co-occurrence clustering, repertoires with fewer than 30,000 or more than 120,000 public chains were excluded, along with a handful of repertoires with anomalous nucleotide sharing. TCRdb holds this immuneACCESS table with in-frame rearrangements only. Some clones are missing; in checked studies, unresolved V genes explain under half, and the rest has no known cause. V and J calls and clone size follow that table, whereas D and trimming were derived from the DNA. A total of about 130,000 clones appear in this sample, just under 85% of them only once. Jointly, the top ten make up 2.5% to 3% of the sample.

The germline V gene yields SNHLY for CDR1 and FYNNEI for CDR2. The CDR3 runs 16 amino acids, cysteine and phenylalanine included. The read is trimmed to its CDR3 DNA, 48 bases read in frame from base 1. Clipping removes 5 bases from V and 5 bases from J, with 14 as the unmatched junction base count. Points on this clone: Which antigen it targets is not known. No much larger clone exists at a distance of one base, and base qualities are not known.

General findings and caveats noted by the study authors: The authors suggested that the approach could potentially be extended to other disease states and immunological phenotypes. In an earlier analysis of some 540 of the donors, most TCR beta V segments appeared in productive rearrangements about 87% or about 30% of the time, broadly matching IMGT annotations. In a later analysis, several top co-occurrence clusters were reported to appear linked to parvovirus B19, influenza, CMV and Epstein-Barr virus. The classifier was reported to diagnose cytomegalovirus status with high specificity and sensitivity in both the original cohort and the validation cohort. Because HLA typing was missing for some donors at each locus, association tests included only the typed subset. In the study, 150 to 200 TCR beta chains were listed as associated with cytomegalovirus. Roughly uniform sequencing depth across donors was assumed in presence/absence analyses, although this assumption may not hold. Because counts were too low, about 18 rarely observed V segments, including chromosome 9 orphons, were excluded from the earlier analysis of a few hundred of the donors. Most CMV-associated TCR beta chains appeared to be HLA-restricted in a later analysis, and the HLA associations seemed to be driven largely by CMV exposure. Most TCR sequences were seen in very few donors, while some public TCRs were found in many individuals. A further reported finding was that TCR beta sequences accurately predicted the HLA-A and HLA-B alleles for most subjects in the first cohort. When HLA alleles, especially DR and DQ, strongly co-occurred, attributing TCR associations to individual alleles was difficult. For the cohort, immune exposure information was limited to CMV serostatus. Compared with equally common non-associated chains, HLA-associated TCR beta chains in a later analysis were more clonally expanded and had lower generation probabilities. V-gene and J-gene trimming of TCR beta chains was associated with a missense DCLRE1C variant in a later genetic analysis, and the association was replicated in an independent cohort. Some IMGT-functional V segments, including TRBV6-2 and TRBV6-3, could not be distinguished by the 87-base-pair reads and were therefore excluded. A few of the identified cytomegalovirus-associated TCR beta chains were confirmed in vitro to be specific for cytomegalovirus antigens. A cluster of highly shared sequence variants was judged likely to be a technical artifact of the sequencing pipeline. Linkage disequilibrium might explain the correlated functional status among segregating V segments, but an unknown experimental factor could not be excluded. At a false discovery rate of 0.05, a later analysis linked 15,000 to 20,000 TCR beta sequences to specific HLA alleles. In a later analysis, TCR association rates were found to vary across HLA loci, with the most associated TCRs seen for DRB1 alleles and the fewest for HLA-C alleles. In this cohort, only TCR beta chains were sequenced, and detectable features were limited by the absence of alpha or paired-chain data. According to a later genetic analysis, donors in an Asian-associated ancestry cluster had fewer N-insertions in productive TCRs than the roughly 670-donor mean.

In total, more than 500 healthy bone marrow donors made up the cohort. At the time of sampling, every cohort member was nominally healthy, though immune exposures that went unrecorded were likely present. The donor was CMV seronegative and belonged to the group of 350 to 400 seronegative cohort members. A peripheral blood sample was provided by each donor, and peripheral blood mononuclear cells were used for TCR beta sequencing. The Qiagen DNeasy Blood Extraction Kit was used to extract genomic DNA from the blood cell samples. The sequenced sample consisted of PBMCs. In this chain, TRBV2 is recombined with TRBJ1-2; 7 central bases correspond to TRBD1. The source of this sequence is a boy between 2 and 10 years old in good health and CMV-seronegative. The DNA sequence is TGTGCCAGCAGTAGCGACGGGGAACAGGGGCTTTATGGCTACACCTTC. Protein translation: CASSSDGEQGLYGYTF.